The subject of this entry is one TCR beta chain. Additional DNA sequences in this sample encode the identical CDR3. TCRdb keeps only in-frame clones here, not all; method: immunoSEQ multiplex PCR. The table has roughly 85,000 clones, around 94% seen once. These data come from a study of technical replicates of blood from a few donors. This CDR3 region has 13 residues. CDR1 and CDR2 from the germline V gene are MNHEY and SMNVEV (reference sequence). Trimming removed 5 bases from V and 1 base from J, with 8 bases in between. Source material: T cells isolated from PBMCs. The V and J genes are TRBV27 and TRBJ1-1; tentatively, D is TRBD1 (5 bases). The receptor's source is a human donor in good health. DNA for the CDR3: TGTGCCAGCAGTCTGCAGGGGAACACTGAAGCTTTCTTT. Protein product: CASSLQGNTEAFF.